This TCR beta chain was profiled in a study of shared clonotypes between healthy human individuals (dated by TCRdb to about 2020). With respect to the entire study: Two women and a few men aged 18 to 49 years were included in the cohort. Different laboratories and diverse techniques were used to prepare libraries and sequence TCR repertoires, to increase sequencing depth and limit assay-specific biases. Blood TCR repertoires of a handful of healthy adults were deeply sequenced to estimate repertoire size and the extent of clonotype sharing between individuals. For each donor, three plates each were used for CD4 naive and CD4 memory, two plates were used for CD8 naive, and one plate was used for CD8 memory. Leukapheresis yielded between about 0.94 and 9 billion PBMCs per donor. The research as a whole found: Sampling was restricted to blood, and TCR repertoires in tissues likely differ from the TCR repertoires found in blood. Incomplete sequencing was indicated by rarefaction of sorted-subset datasets, despite the large sequencing depth. Naive subsets generally had larger estimated clonotype richness than memory subsets did. Pairwise subsampling led to the expectation that sequencing depth would affect the degree of clonotype sharing among donors. Compared with non-shared clonotypes, the clonotypes found in all four sorted-subset donors had higher generation probabilities. The genetic and exposure-history diversity represented was limited by the small number of donors. When several donors were compared, the shared fraction of clonotypes was roughly 5% for naive CD4, 3.5% to 4% for naive CD8, 2.3% for memory CD4, and 0.3% to 0.5% for memory CD8.

In regard to this clone: Its antigen is still unknown. Base quality data are lacking; no much larger clone is found one base away. Distinct nucleotide sequences in the sample also encode this CDR3.

The germline V gene supplies CDR1 SGHRS and CDR2 YFSETQ. Reading from cysteine to phenylalanine, the CDR3 counts 14 amino acids. The kept DNA is CDR3 alone, 42 bases in frame from the first base. Trimming accounts for 4 bases at V and 1 base at J, while the number of junction bases matched to no gene is 3. The donors were healthy, HIV-negative adults with no recently reported acute infections or vaccinations. Every donor was a Caucasian adult living in Nashville, Tennessee, USA. CD4+ T cells were enriched through magnetic negative selection, after which naive cells were positively selected on CD45RA and the remaining negative fraction served as the memory subset. After blood collection by leukapheresis, PBMCs were isolated using Ficoll-Histopaque density gradient centrifugation and then cryopreserved in the vapor phase of liquid nitrogen. Analytical flow cytometry was used to check the purity and quantity of each magnetically sorted T cell population. Genomic DNA was isolated from every sorted fraction and measured by UV absorbance on a Nanodrop 2000c.

Using the deep immunoSEQ assay, multiplex PCR amplified TCR CDR3 regions from genomic DNA. Genomic DNA extracted from each cell subset was distributed evenly over all wells of several immunoSEQ 96-well plates, and each plate served as one replicate. For sorted subsets, each replicate PCR was loaded with around 220 ng genomic DNA, equivalent to 30,000 or so T cell genomes. Purified libraries were measured with a Qubit 3.0 fluorometer, size-checked on a Bioanalyzer 2100, and measured again with the KAPA Library Quantification kit. Every immunoSEQ 96-well plate was sequenced on a dedicated single-read 150-cycle Illumina NextSeq 550 flow cell. As for the original processing: Because the immunoSEQ output included only junctional sequences and no quality scores, the filtering could not be the same as the filtering used for full-length reads. Sequences were annotated with PyIR, a Python wrapper for IgBLAST v1.9, using IMGT germline references to assign V/J genes and CDR3. Reads were filtered out if the reads had weak V/J assignments (E-value above 1e-6), no CDR3, stop codons, out-of-frame junctions, or ambiguous translated residues. A V3J clonotype was defined by an identical inferred V gene, J gene, and CDR3 amino acid sequence. To compute the percentage overlap between repertoires, the number of shared unique clonotypes was divided by the size of the smaller repertoire. Three approaches were used to assess repertoire richness: RTK rarefaction, the Chao1 estimator, and Recon v2.1 estimates of unobserved clonotypes. For all TCRbeta clonotypes obtained by the gDNA method from several donors, generation probabilities were computed with OLGA. In its TCRdb copy, this immuneACCESS table keeps in-frame sequences only and misses some clones. Where compared with another copy, unresolved V genes explain less than half of these, and the others have no known cause. That table supplies the V and J calls and clone size; D and trimming were determined from the DNA. In this sample the table shows some 2 million clones, 85% to 95% of which occur a single time. The ten largest account for under 0.15% of the sample.

The TCR originated in a man in his late teens or twenties in good health. This chain joins TRBV5-1 to TRBJ1-1, with 8 middle bases fitting TRBD1. The specimen was naive CD4+ T cells sorted from blood. The cell subset or site label here, explained by the study, means: CD45RA+ positively selected. The CDR3 corresponds to CASSLGQANTEAFF. The nucleotide sequence is TGCGCCAGCAGCCTGGGACAGGCGAACACTGAAGCTTTCTTT.